What follows describes a single TCR beta chain. Its antigen is currently not known. The sample holds no much larger clone one base away, and base qualities are not on file. This sample was included in a study of blood T cell repertoires in COVID-19 (TCRdb year 2020). For context, the study as a whole: Samples covering the acute and convalescent phases of COVID-19 were provided by collaborators in the United States, Italy and Spain. The material from the prospective study consisted of cDNA or gDNA derived from T cells, B-cell-depleted T cells, or PBMCs. Deeply sampled blood TCRbeta repertoires from subjects exposed to, actively infected with, or recovered from COVID-19 were included in the dataset. The repertoires were released in a freely available public database meant as a resource for research on the immune response to SARS-CoV-2. Samples came from the ongoing ImmuneRACE study (first 160 participants) plus 1,254 subjects from 6 global collaborators. A de-identified subject ID, COVID-19 status, age in years and sex were almost always included in the sample metadata. HLA class I and class II types, where available, came from metadata supplied by the sample provider rather than from assay-based typing.

TCRbeta CDR3 regions were amplified from genomic DNA by means of the immunoSEQ Assay, a bias-controlled multiplex PCR. Regarding the original processing steps: Within the assay, amplification of reference gene primers was used to estimate how many nucleated cells each sample contained. To quantify the absolute abundance of each unique TCRbeta CDR3 rearrangement, sequence reads were collapsed and filtered. For each sample, productive Simpson clonality was calculated by taking the square root of Simpson's diversity index across productive rearrangements. TCRdb provides this immuneACCESS table in a form limited to in-frame rearrangements. Some clones are lacking; in checked studies, under half of them reflect an unresolved V gene, and why the rest are absent is not known. The V and J calls and clone size were taken over from that table, and D and trimming were inferred from the DNA. For this sample the table gives 150,000 to 250,000 clones, of which 94% were detected only once. 0.6% to 0.9% of the sample is in the top ten clones.

In Seattle, one collaborating source enrolled patients while the infection was active and tracked those patients longitudinally over the course of disease. Each collaborating institution followed its own protocols to collect whole blood in K2EDTA tubes. For TCRbeta analysis, collaborator samples were shipped as frozen whole blood, as isolated PBMCs, or as DNA extracted from either sample type. The germline ends are 21 bases apart after V is trimmed by 7 bases and J by 2 bases. The germline V gene (reference sequence) sets CDR1 to SGHNT and CDR2 to YYREEE. The CDR3 goes from the cysteine to the phenylalanine over 16 residues. Only the CDR3 portion is preserved as DNA: 48 bases, with reading frame beginning at the first base. The research as a whole found: The quantity of clinical and demographic metadata differed by source and by participant and was supplied without curation.

Sequencing input: peripheral blood. This clonotype was sampled from a man younger than 40 with COVID-19, enrolled during active disease. The rearrangement joined TRBV5-4 to TRBJ2-5, with an unclear D gene assignment. DNA sequence: TGTGCCAGCCACAGAACTGCCGACGCGACACAAGAGACCCAGTACTTC. This codes for CASHRTADATQETQYF.